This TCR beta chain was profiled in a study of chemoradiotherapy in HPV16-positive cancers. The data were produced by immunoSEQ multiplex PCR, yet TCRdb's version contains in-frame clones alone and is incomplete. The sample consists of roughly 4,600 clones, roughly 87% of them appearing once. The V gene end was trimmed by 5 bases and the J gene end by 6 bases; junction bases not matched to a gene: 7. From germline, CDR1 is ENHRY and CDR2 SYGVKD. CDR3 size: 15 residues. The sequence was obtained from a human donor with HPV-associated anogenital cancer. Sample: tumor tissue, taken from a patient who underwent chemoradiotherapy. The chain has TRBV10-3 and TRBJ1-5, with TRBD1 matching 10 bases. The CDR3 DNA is TGTGCCATCAGTTCGGGACAGGGGAATGGTCAGCCCCAGCATTTT. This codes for CAISSGQGNGQPQHF.